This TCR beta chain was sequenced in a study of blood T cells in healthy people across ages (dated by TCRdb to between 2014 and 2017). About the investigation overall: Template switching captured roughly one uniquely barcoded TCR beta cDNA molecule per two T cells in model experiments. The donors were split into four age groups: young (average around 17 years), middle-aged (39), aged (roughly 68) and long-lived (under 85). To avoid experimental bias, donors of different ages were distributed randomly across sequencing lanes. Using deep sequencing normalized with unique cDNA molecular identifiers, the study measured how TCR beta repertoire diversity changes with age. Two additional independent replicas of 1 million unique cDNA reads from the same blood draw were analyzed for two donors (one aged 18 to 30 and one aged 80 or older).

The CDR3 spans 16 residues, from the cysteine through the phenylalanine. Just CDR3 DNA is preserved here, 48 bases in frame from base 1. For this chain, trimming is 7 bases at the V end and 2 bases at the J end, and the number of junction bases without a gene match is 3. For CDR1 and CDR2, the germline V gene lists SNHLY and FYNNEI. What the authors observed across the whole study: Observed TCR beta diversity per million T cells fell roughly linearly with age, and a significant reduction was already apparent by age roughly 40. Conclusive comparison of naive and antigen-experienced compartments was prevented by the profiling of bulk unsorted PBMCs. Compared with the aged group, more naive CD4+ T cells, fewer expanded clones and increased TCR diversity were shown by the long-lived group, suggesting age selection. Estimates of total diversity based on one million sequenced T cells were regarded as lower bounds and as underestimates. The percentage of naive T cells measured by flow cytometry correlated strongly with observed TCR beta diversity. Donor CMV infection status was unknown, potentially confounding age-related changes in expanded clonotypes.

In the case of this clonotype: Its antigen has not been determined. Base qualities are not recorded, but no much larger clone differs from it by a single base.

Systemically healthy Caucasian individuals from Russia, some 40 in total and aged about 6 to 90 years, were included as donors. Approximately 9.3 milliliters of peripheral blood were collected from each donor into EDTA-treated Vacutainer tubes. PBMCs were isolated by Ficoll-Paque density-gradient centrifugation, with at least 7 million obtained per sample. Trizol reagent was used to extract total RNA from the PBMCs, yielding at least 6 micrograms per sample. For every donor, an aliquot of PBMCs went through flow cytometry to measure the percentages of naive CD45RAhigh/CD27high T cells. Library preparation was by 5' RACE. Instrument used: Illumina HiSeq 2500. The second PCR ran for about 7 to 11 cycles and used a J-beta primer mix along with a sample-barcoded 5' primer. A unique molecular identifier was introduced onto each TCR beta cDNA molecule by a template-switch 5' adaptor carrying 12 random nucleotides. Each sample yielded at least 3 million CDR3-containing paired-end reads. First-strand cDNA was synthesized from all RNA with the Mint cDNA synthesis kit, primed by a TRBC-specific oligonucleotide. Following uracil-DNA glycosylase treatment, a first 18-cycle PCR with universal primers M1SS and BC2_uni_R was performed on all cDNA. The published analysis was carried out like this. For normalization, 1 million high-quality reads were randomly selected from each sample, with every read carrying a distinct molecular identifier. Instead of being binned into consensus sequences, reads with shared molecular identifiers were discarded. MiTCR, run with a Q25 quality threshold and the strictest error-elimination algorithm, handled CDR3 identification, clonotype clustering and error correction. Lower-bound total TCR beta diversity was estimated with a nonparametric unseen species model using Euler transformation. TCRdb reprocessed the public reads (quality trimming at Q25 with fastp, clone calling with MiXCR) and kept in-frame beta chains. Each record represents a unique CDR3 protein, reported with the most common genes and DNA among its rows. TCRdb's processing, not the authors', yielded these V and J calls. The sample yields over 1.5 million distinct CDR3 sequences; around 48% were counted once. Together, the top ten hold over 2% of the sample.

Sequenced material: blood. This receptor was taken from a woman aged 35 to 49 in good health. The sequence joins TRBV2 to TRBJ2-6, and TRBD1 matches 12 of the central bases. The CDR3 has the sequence CASIGTGGAGANVLTF. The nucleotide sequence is TGTGCCAGCATAGGGACAGGGGGCGCTGGGGCCAACGTCCTGACTTTC.